This note documents a single T cell receptor (beta chain) sequence. No antigen is known for it. The V and J ends lost 10 bases and 8 bases respectively, with 21 bases between them. Germline CDR1 is LGHDT and CDR2 is YNNKEL (reference sequence). CDR3 length equals 14 residues. Exclusion followed for patients with uncontrolled infection, other autoimmune disease, pregnancy or lactation. What was amplified from RNA transcripts were TCR beta CDR3 regions. The TCR CDR3 first-round RT-PCR relied on the HTBI primer set. TCRdb processed the multiplex PCR reads anew with MiXCR; each CDR3 protein has one entry. The repertoire includes some 650,000 distinct CDR3 sequences, approximately 15% of them detected once, and less than 3.5% sits in the top ten. The sample comes from a study of T cells in Graves' hyperthyroidism and ophthalmopathy. On the study more broadly: Peripheral blood specimens were obtained at initial diagnosis, prior to any treatment.

Study conclusions and caveats: Most thyroid clonotypes with frequency above 0.001 were detected in blood. Ophthalmopathy cases were set apart from stable hyperthyroidism by a 13 V-J model.

The TCR sequence derives from a woman between 40 and 55 years old with Graves' ophthalmopathy. Sequenced input: blood. V is TRBV3-1 and J is TRBJ1-3; D gene unclear. The CDR3 sequence: CAIRTDPGSDTIYF. The CDR3 DNA follows: TGTGCCATCAGGACCGACCCCGGCTCTGACACCATATATTTT.